The 5 T cell receptor beta chains listed next were all sequenced from one sample in a study of blood T cell repertoires in COVID-19. Sequenced by immunoSEQ multiplex PCR; TCRdb stores in-frame clones only, minus some. The table records approximately 150,000 clones, around 86% of them present only once. Sequencing was carried out using peripheral blood. These receptors were collected from a woman aged 80 or over with COVID-19, enrolled during active disease.

The chain links TRBV19 to TRBJ2-3, with D possibly being TRBD2 (6 bases). The CDR3 is 15 residues long. Trimming removed 4 bases at V and 1 base at J, with 12 bases between. From germline, CDR1 is LNHDA and CDR2 SQIVND (reference sequence). In nucleotides, the CDR3 is TGTGCCAGTAGTACCCTAGCGTATGGCACAGATACGCAGTATTTT. This translates into CASSTLAYGTDTQYF.

This chain uses TRBV28 with TRBJ2-7; D perhaps matches TRBD2 (7 bases). The CDR3 totals 15 residues. The V end was cut by 2 bases, the J end by 3 bases, with 14 bases between. The germline CDR1 and CDR2 sequences are MDHEN and SYDVKM. The chain's CDR3 is CASSLRGDYVYEQYF. The CDR3 nucleotides are TGTGCCAGCAGTTTAAGGGGGGACTATGTCTACGAGCAGTACTTC.

This clone was seen once. V gene TRBV6-2 or TRBV6-3 combines with J gene TRBJ1-2; 12 bases are a match to TRBD1. Losses at the gene ends were 5 bases for V and 5 bases for J; bases not matched to a gene: 21. CDR1 is MNHEY and CDR2 is SVGEGT in the germline V gene. The CDR3 has 20 amino acids. CDR3 bases: TGTGCCAGCAGTCTCCGAGAAGCCGGGACAGGGGGCGTTGTGGGGTATGGCTACACCTTC. Amino acid sequence: CASSLREAGTGGVVGYGYTF.

In this sample, this clone turned up once. The CDR3 spells CASSPTTSGIYGNEQFF. The CDR3 DNA is TGTGCCAGCAGCCCCACGACTAGCGGGATTTACGGCAATGAGCAGTTCTTC. This chain uses TRBV7-2 with TRBJ2-1; 11 bases fit TRBD2. The germline CDR1 and CDR2 sequences are SGHTA and FQGNSA. The CDR3 has 17 amino acids. V gave up 5 bases and J gave up 6 bases; unmatched junction bases: 12.

The chain carries TRBV6-5 and TRBJ1-2; TRBD1 is a possible D gene (5 bases). This CDR3 is built from 13 residues. V was shortened by 7 bases and J by 3 bases, with 12 bases between the two germline ends. CDR1 and CDR2 (germline): MNHEY, SVGAGI. CDR3 sequence: CASTFGGDYGYTF. In DNA, the CDR3 is TGTGCCAGCACCTTTGGGGGGGACTATGGCTACACCTTC.